The clone carrying this TCR beta chain appeared once. The sample originates from a study of cytomegalovirus exposure and HLA in healthy donors. Study-level information: Some 200 million T cells yielded some 120 million unique TCR beta sequences in earlier analysis.

CDR1 is MNHEY, CDR2 SMNVEV, per germline (reference sequence). With 3 bases removed from V and 3 bases from J, the gap between germline ends came to 15 bases. The CDR3 is made up of 15 amino acids. This PCR relied on a set of 60 Vbeta primers and 13 Jbeta primers. Measured with immunoSEQ multiplex PCR; TCRdb has only the in-frame clones, and not every one. The sample lists about 120,000 clones; 63% were seen once. This sequence joins TRBV27 and TRBJ2-7; unclear D gene. The sequenced material came from PBMCs. This sequence originates from a man in his forties in good health and CMV-seropositive. The chain's CDR3 is CASSLITARNYEQYF. For the CDR3, the DNA is TGTGCCAGCAGTTTGATAACAGCCCGTAACTACGAGCAGTACTTC.